This TCR beta chain is drawn from a study of blood T cell repertoires in COVID-19. About the study: Samples came from the United States, Italy and Spain, spanning acute and convalescent COVID-19. The analysed material was cDNA or gDNA that came from T cells, B-cell-depleted T cells, or PBMCs.

Authors' data handling: Reference gene primer amplification yielded estimated nucleated cell counts. Sequencing used immunoSEQ multiplex PCR; TCRdb keeps in-frame clones, though not all of them. V, J and clone size were drawn from that table, and D and trimming were deduced from the DNA. The sample carries roughly 97,000 clones, 82% recorded once. The CDR3 is 13 amino acids. Germline CDR1 is GTSNPN and CDR2 is SVGIG (reference sequence). V lost 7 bases and J 0 bases, leaving 11 bases between the germline ends. Sequencing was carried out using peripheral blood. This TCR was recovered from a man in his 70s with acute or convalescent COVID-19. This chain joins TRBV30 and TRBJ2-3, with D perhaps matching TRBD2 (5 bases). CDR3 nucleotide sequence: TGTGCCTTCACTAGGAGTAGCACAGATACGCAGTATTTT. Translated: CAFTRSSTDTQYF.